This record looks at one T cell receptor (beta chain) sequence and its context. Antigen: not known. Gene names are the mouse ones. The read gets to within 1 residue of the CDR3 end, and the germline J gene fills in the rest. These data originate in a study of tissue T cells after allogeneic stem cell transplantation. Overall study results and limits: Across patients, clones rarely overlapped, yet motif clusters were shared tissue-specifically. Tissue-detected TCR repertoire was only partly captured by blood and spleen T cells.

CDR3 length: 16 amino acids. J was trimmed by 0 bases and V by 1 base; bases with no gene match: 3. The germline gives CDR1 SNHLY, CDR2 FYNGKV (reference sequence). Described time point: mouse harvest day 14 after allogeneic transplant. Each mouse received 10^7 T-cell-depleted marrow cells plus 10^6 splenic CD5+ T cells by tail vein. Tissues came from B6→BALB/c major-mismatch GVHD mice at day 7 or 14. TCRdb's table, derived via immunoSEQ multiplex PCR, lists solely in-frame clones and lacks some. The profile shows more than 2,000 clones, roughly half of them singletons. The sequenced material came from lymph node tissue. This TCR was recovered from a female BALB/c mouse given C57BL/6 T cells with graft-versus-host disease after an allogeneic hematopoietic cell transplant. The chain employs TRBV3 and TRBJ1-5; 7 bases line up with TRBD1. The CDR3 spells CASSLGTGYNNQAPLF. CDR3 DNA, as far as it was read: TGTGCCAGCAGCTTAGGGACAGGTTATAACAACCAGGCTCCGCTT.